The text below deals with one TCR beta chain. Its antigen is unknown. The treatment denotes: oral pan-JAK inhibitor, 5-10 mg twice daily. Following RNA extraction, reverse transcription yielded cDNA that acted as the sequencing template. Profiled with immunoSEQ multiplex PCR; TCRdb holds only in-frame clones, not every one. The table lists some 200,000 clones, around 57% of them singletons. This record comes from a study of CD8+ T cells in alopecia areata. Study findings and constraints: Possibly because of HLA-related factors, TCR sharing was less clear across patients than in mice. Clonality in the scalp and expanded CD8+ clones ranked among the top 100 were significantly decreased by tofacitinib.

Looked up from germline, CDR1 is GTSNPN and CDR2 is SVGIG (reference sequence). The CDR3 runs 13 residues. Trimming took 6 bases from V and 7 from J; bases not matched to a gene: 6. The chain joins TRBV30 to TRBJ1-2; 12 bases fit TRBD1. This sequence was found in a human donor with alopecia areata. Sequenced material: CD4+ T cells sorted from blood, taken at week 4, from a patient treated with tofacitinib. In DNA form, the CDR3 reads TGTGCCTGCGCAGGGACAGGGGGCGGTGGCTACACCTTC. Translated: CACAGTGGGGYTF.